This T cell receptor beta chain was sequenced in a study of B cell selection in AIRE deficiency. Study-wide results and limits: AIRE-deficient Tconv and Treg repertoires matched healthy donors in TCRBV, CDR3 length, diversity. Shorter CDR3s marked shared Treg sequences, biased toward few non-templated insertions.

As processed by the authors: Patients' Tregs yielded 58,000 or so distinct TCRbeta sequences; donors' some 1x10^5. Using immunoSEQ multiplex PCR, the repertoire was profiled, and TCRdb retains in-frame clones only, with some absent. The V and J calls and clone size were taken over from that table, and D and trimming were inferred from the DNA. This sample yields tens of thousands of clones, of which approximately 92% are seen a single time; 1.1% belongs to the top ten. In the case of this clone: The antigen is not known.

Trimming cost V 0 bases and J 0 bases, with 11 bases left between them. Germline V gives CDR1 SGHRS, CDR2 YFSETQ. The CDR3 spans 16 residues. Sorted regulatory T cells were CD4-positive, CD25-high and CD127-low or negative. Sequenced sample: CD4+CD25+ Tregs sorted from PBMCs. The clonotype comes from a human donor in good health. The chain joins TRBV5-1 to TRBJ2-3; D may be TRBD2 (6 bases). The CDR3 DNA reads as TGCGCCAGCAGCTTGGCTGTCGGGGGAAGCACAGATACGCAGTATTTT. It is translated as CASSLAVGGSTDTQYF.